Listed below are T cell receptor beta chains from one sample, sequenced in a study of post-analysis software for immune sequencing data. TCRdb ran MiXCR on the PCR reads and lists one entry per CDR3 protein. The sample records about 260,000 distinct CDR3 sequences, 36% being singletons. Specimen: blood. The receptors originated from a girl aged 5 to 17 with multiple sclerosis. Each CDR3 is given with its conserved first and last residue. A D gene is named only where the DNA matches it firmly. Rows may omit the clone size; those that give it use once, few, many or a size class.

cdr3_length: 15
clone_size: NA
j_call: TRBJ2-3
v_call: TRBV2
d_call: TRBD2
cdr3_aa: CASSEVREWTDTQYF
cdr3_nt: TGTGCCAGCAGTGAAGTGCGGGAGTGGACAGATACGCAGTATTTT

cdr3_length: 15
clone_size: once
j_call: TRBJ2-1
v_call: TRBV28
d_call: NA
cdr3_aa: CASSSSESSYNEQFF
cdr3_nt: TGTGCCAGCAGTAGTAGCGAGAGCTCCTACAATGAGCAGTTCTTC

cdr3_length: 13
clone_size: NA
j_call: TRBJ1-2
v_call: TRBV27
d_call: NA
cdr3_aa: CASSSDRDYGYTF
cdr3_nt: TGTGCCAGCAGTTCCGACCGCGACTATGGCTACACCTTC

cdr3_length: 14
clone_size: few
j_call: TRBJ2-5
v_call: TRBV6-1
d_call: NA
cdr3_aa: CACRMTGGQETQYF
cdr3_nt: TGTGCCTGCAGAATGACAGGCGGGCAAGAGACCCAGTACTTC

cdr3_length: 14
clone_size: NA
j_call: TRBJ2-1
v_call: TRBV11-3
d_call: NA
cdr3_aa: CASRIGPTYNEQFF
cdr3_nt: TGTGCCAGCAGGATAGGGCCCACCTACAATGAGCAGTTCTTC

cdr3_length: 17
clone_size: few
j_call: TRBJ2-5
v_call: TRBV10-3
d_call: TRBD2
cdr3_aa: CAISGGLADLFGETQYF
cdr3_nt: TGTGCCATCAGTGGGGGACTAGCGGACCTGTTTGGGGAGACCCAGTACTTC

cdr3_length: 15
clone_size: many
j_call: TRBJ1-2
v_call: TRBV9
d_call: NA
cdr3_aa: CASSVEGSAGYGYTF
cdr3_nt: TGTGCCAGCAGCGTAGAGGGCTCGGCAGGCTATGGCTACACCTTC

cdr3_length: 16
clone_size: NA
j_call: TRBJ1-5
v_call: TRBV7-8
d_call: NA
cdr3_aa: CASSHPWDGINQPQHF
cdr3_nt: TGTGCCAGCAGCCACCCTTGGGACGGGATCAATCAGCCCCAGCATTTT

cdr3_length: 17
clone_size: NA
j_call: TRBJ2-2
v_call: TRBV6-1
d_call: NA
cdr3_aa: CASSEVGGRGHTGELFF
cdr3_nt: TGTGCCAGCAGTGAAGTCGGCGGCAGGGGCCACACCGGGGAGCTGTTTTTT

cdr3_length: 14
clone_size: NA
j_call: TRBJ1-4
v_call: TRBV4-1
d_call: NA
cdr3_aa: CASSQTPGNEKLFF
cdr3_nt: TGCGCCAGCAGCCAAACACCCGGTAATGAAAAACTGTTTTTT

cdr3_length: 17
clone_size: few
j_call: TRBJ1-6
v_call: TRBV18
d_call: NA
cdr3_aa: CASSPPGTSSYNSPLHF
cdr3_nt: TGTGCCAGCTCACCACCGGGCACGAGCTCCTATAATTCACCCCTCCACTTT

cdr3_length: 13
clone_size: few
j_call: TRBJ2-7
v_call: TRBV13
d_call: TRBD1
cdr3_aa: CASSPRDRGEQYF
cdr3_nt: TGTGCCAGCTCACCACGTGACAGGGGCGAGCAGTACTTC

cdr3_length: 13
clone_size: few
j_call: TRBJ2-2
v_call: TRBV3-1
d_call: NA
cdr3_aa: CASSFDTTGELFF
cdr3_nt: TGTGCCAGCAGCTTCGACACGACCGGGGAGCTGTTTTTT

cdr3_length: 15
clone_size: many
j_call: TRBJ2-1
v_call: TRBV7-6
d_call: NA
cdr3_aa: CASSPSGETYNEQFF
cdr3_nt: TGTGCCAGCAGCCCCTCGGGGGAGACCTACAATGAGCAGTTCTTC

cdr3_length: 14
clone_size: NA
j_call: TRBJ2-1
v_call: TRBV7-3
d_call: NA
cdr3_aa: CASSLTRGFHEQFF
cdr3_nt: TGTGCCAGCAGCTTAACTAGAGGATTCCATGAGCAGTTCTTC

cdr3_length: 13
clone_size: few
j_call: TRBJ2-2
v_call: TRBV5-1
d_call: NA
cdr3_aa: CASSLAQAGELFF
cdr3_nt: TGCGCCAGCAGCTTGGCCCAGGCCGGGGAGCTGTTTTTT